These 29 T cell receptor beta chains were all obtained from the same sample, sequenced in a study of T cells after yellow fever vaccination. In TCRdb, the 5' RACE reads were re-called with MiXCR into one record per CDR3 protein. Here the sample spans 610,000 or so distinct CDR3 sequences, roughly an eighth being singletons. The sequenced sample was PBMCs, obtained on the day of the yellow fever booster vaccination. The receptor source for this set is a man in his thirties or forties who received the YFV17D yellow fever vaccine.

This clonotype was seen at least ten times. The chain couples TRBV7-6 to TRBJ2-1; D might be TRBD1 (5 bases). The CDR3 totals 16 residues. V was pared by 5 bases and J by 4 bases, with 18 bases between. Germline CDR1 is SGHVS and CDR2 is FNYEAQ. CDR3 in amino acids: CASSPVDTDRYNEQFF. The CDR3 DNA is TGTGCCAGCAGCCCGGTCGACACAGACAGATACAATGAGCAGTTCTTC.

This clonotype was detected only a few times. The chain is built from TRBV5-1 and TRBJ1-4; tentative D call: TRBD1 (6 bases). Germline CDR1 and CDR2: SGHRS and YFSETQ. V dropped 1 base and J dropped 0 bases, with 10 bases sitting between them. The CDR3 contains 16 residues. CDR3 nucleotide sequence: TGCGCCAGCAGCTTGAGGACAGCCCCAACTAATGAAAAACTGTTTTTT. This encodes CASSLRTAPTNEKLFF.

The chain joins TRBV5-5 to TRBJ1-1; TRBD1 matches 8 bases. Germline trimming cut 4 bases from V and 4 bases from J; bases unmatched to any gene: 9. CDR1 and CDR2 from the germline V gene are SGHKS and YYEKEE (reference sequence). This CDR3 is 15 amino acids long. In DNA form, the CDR3 reads TGTGCCAGCAGCCGCCCGGGACAGGCTTTCACTGAAGCTTTCTTT. It translates to CASSRPGQAFTEAFF.

V usage is TRBV28 and J usage is TRBJ1-5; TRBD1 agrees at 9 bases. The junction had 9 bases not matched to a gene; V was cut back by 5 bases and J by 4 bases. The CDR3 is 16 amino acids. Germline loops: CDR1 MDHEN, CDR2 SYDVKM. CDR3 in DNA: TGTGCCAGCAGTGGCCCACAGGGGGCTTGGAATCAGCCCCAGCATTTT. The encoded protein is CASSGPQGAWNQPQHF.

This clonotype was seen only a few times. This chain uses TRBV3-1 with TRBJ1-4; D is unclear. The CDR3 sequence is 15 residues long. Germline CDR1 LGHDT, CDR2 YNNKEL (reference sequence). Between the trimmed V and J ends, which lost 0 bases and 3 bases, there was a span of 8 bases. CDR3 residues: CASSQDRQSNEKLFF. The CDR3 DNA sequence: TGTGCCAGCAGCCAAGATCGTCAGTCTAATGAAAAACTGTTTTTT.

The chain employs TRBV20-1 and TRBJ2-3, with TRBD2 identical over 12 bases. Germline CDR1 DFQATT, CDR2 SNEGSKA (reference sequence). J lost 7 bases, V lost 5 bases, and 4 bases had no gene match. The CDR3 contains 13 residues. The chain's CDR3 is CSAYRTSGNTQYF. The CDR3 region has the DNA TGCAGTGCTTATCGGACTAGCGGGAATACGCAGTATTTT.

This clonotype was counted between two and nine times. The rearrangement links TRBV7-2 to TRBJ2-2; D gene uncertain. The CDR3 loop spans 15 amino acids. Per germline, CDR1 SGHTA and CDR2 FQGNSA. Trimming pared 4 bases from V and 6 bases from J, leaving 15 bases between. CDR3 DNA: TGTGCCAGCAGCTCCCCCCCCGGTCACGCCGGGGAGCTGTTTTTT. Protein: CASSSPPGHAGELFF. Full variable domain (outside the CDR3, taken from reference TRBV7-2 and TRBJ2-2): GAGVSQSPSNKVTEKGKDVELRCDPISGHTALYWYRQSLGQGLEFLIYFQGNSAPDKSGLPSDRFSAERTGGSVSTLTIQRTQQEDSAVYLCASSSPPGHAGELFFGEGSRLTVL.

The chain joins TRBV12-3 or TRBV12-4 to TRBJ2-2, with TRBD2 identical over 10 bases. Trimming took 0 bases from V and 6 from J; bases not matched to a gene: 13. CDR3 length: 19 amino acids. The CDR3 coding sequence is TGTGCCAGCAGTTTAGCGGAGTGGTCGGCTAGCGGGAGATCCGGGGAGCTGTTTTTT. Its protein product is CASSLAEWSASGRSGELFF.

This clonotype was counted only a few times. V gene TRBV4-2 combines with J gene TRBJ2-1, with a weak D call TRBD1 (5 bases). Trimming shortened V by 3 bases and J by 11 bases, and 14 bases separated the two germline ends. Germline lookup yields CDR1 LGHNA and CDR2 YNFKEQ. The CDR3 runs to 13 residues. CDR3 DNA: TGTGCCAGCAGCCACCGGGTGGCGGACAAGCAGTTCTTC. Protein sequence: CASSHRVADKQFF.

This clonotype was observed at least ten times. The chain joins TRBV5-1 to TRBJ1-5, with D possibly being TRBD1 (6 bases). Germline V lookup: CDR1 SGHRS, CDR2 YFSETQ. Trimming pared 0 bases from V and 6 bases from J, leaving 16 bases between. This CDR3 region has 16 residues. In nucleotides, the CDR3 is TGCGCCAGCAGCTTGGGGCCCACAGGGTCCACTCAGCCCCAGCATTTT. This sequence encodes CASSLGPTGSTQPQHF.

The chain joins TRBV18 to TRBJ2-7; 9 bases are shared with TRBD1. CDR1 is KGHSH and CDR2 is LQKENI in the germline V gene. J gave up 3 bases and V 3 bases, and 15 bases lay outside the gene matches. The CDR3 contains 18 residues. CDR3 bases: TGTGCCAGCTCACCCCGGGACAGGGTCCCTGGGGGCAGCTACGAGCAGTACTTC. Residues: CASSPRDRVPGGSYEQYF.

This clonotype was observed a few times. The chain uses TRBV20-1 and TRBJ2-5; TRBD2 matches at 13 bases. The CDR3 loop spans 14 amino acids. Trimming at V came to 6 bases and at J to 5 bases, leaving 6 bases not matched to a gene. From germline, CDR1 is DFQATT and CDR2 SNEGSKA (reference sequence). In nucleotides, the CDR3 is TGCAGTGCCCAAGGACTAGCGGGAGTGGAGACCCAGTACTTC. Translated: CSAQGLAGVETQYF.

J is TRBJ1-5 and V is TRBV20-1, with TRBD1 matching over 10 bases. Germline V gene data show CDR1 as DFQATT and CDR2 as SNEGSKA (reference sequence). This CDR3 has 18 amino acids. V shed 0 bases and J 0 bases; nucleotides not matched to a gene: 8. The CDR3 DNA follows: TGCAGTGCTAGAGAATGGGACAGGGGAGATTATAGCAATCAGCCCCAGCATTTT. Encoded protein: CSAREWDRGDYSNQPQHF.

The chain links TRBV19 to TRBJ2-2; TRBD2 might be the D (6 bases). V was clipped by 6 bases and J by 7 bases, with 18 bases between them. The CDR3 is made up of 15 amino acids. The germline V gene encodes CDR1 LNHDA and CDR2 SQIVND (reference sequence). Here the CDR3 DNA reads TGTGCCAGTAGGTTGCCGGGACTTGAGTTCGGGGAGCTGTTTTTT. Translation gives CASRLPGLEFGELFF.

This chain connects TRBV6-2 or TRBV6-3 to TRBJ2-5; TRBD2 matches at 7 bases. This CDR3 has 14 amino acids. The J segment lost 3 bases and the V segment lost 3 bases, leaving 4 bases of the junction unmatched. Germline assignment: CDR1 MNHEY and CDR2 SVGEGT. CDR3 DNA sequence: TGTGCCAGCAGTTATATCCTAGCGGAAGAGACCCAGTACTTC. This encodes CASSYILAEETQYF.

J is TRBJ1-2 and V is TRBV7-2; 8 bases are a match to TRBD1. Trimming cost V 5 bases and J 8 bases; bases outside gene matches: 4. This CDR3 region has 12 residues. Germline V gene lookup returns CDR1 SGHTA and CDR2 FQGNSA. The CDR3: CASSGQGWGYTF. The CDR3, as DNA: TGTGCCAGCAGCGGACAGGGATGGGGCTACACCTTC. Variable domain in full (rest from reference TRBV7-2 and TRBJ1-2): GAGVSQSPSNKVTEKGKDVELRCDPISGHTALYWYRQSLGQGLEFLIYFQGNSAPDKSGLPSDRFSAERTGGSVSTLTIQRTQQEDSAVYLCASSGQGWGYTFGSGTRLTVV.

In its sample, this clonotype was seen a few times. The rearrangement uses TRBV21-1 and TRBJ2-7; the D call in the table, TRBD1, was not verified against the DNA. TRBV21-1 is shown as a pseudogene. The length of the CDR3 is 15 residues. The CDR3 nucleotides read TGTGTCATCCAGGGGCTTCTACATAAATCCTACGAGCAGTACTTC. It specifies CVIQGLLHKSYEQYF.

The sample holds a few counts of this clonotype. V is TRBV15 and J is TRBJ2-5, with D perhaps TRBD1 or TRBD2 (5 bases each). There are 16 residues in the CDR3. Trimming pared 1 base from V and 0 bases from J, leaving 12 bases between. CDR1 is LNHNV, CDR2 YYDKDF, per germline (reference sequence). The CDR3 reads CATSRAPGTYQETQYF. For the CDR3, the DNA is TGTGCCACCAGCAGAGCCCCTGGGACGTACCAAGAGACCCAGTACTTC.

This clonotype was recorded a few times. CDR3 sequence reads: CASSTQRTGELFF. The CDR3 nucleotides are TGTGCCAGCAGCACTCAGAGGACCGGGGAGCTGTTTTTT. The V call is TRBV7-3, the J call TRBJ2-2; D remains unclear. Germline CDR1 and CDR2: SGHTA and FQGTGA. Trimming removed 5 bases from V and 5 bases from J, with 9 bases in between. The CDR3 covers 13 residues.

This clonotype was seen at least ten times. V and J are TRBV28 and TRBJ1-1; 11 bases are a match to TRBD1. The V gene end was trimmed by 5 bases and the J gene end by 7 bases; junction bases not matched to a gene: 9. The length of the CDR3 is 15 residues. The germline V gene encodes CDR1 MDHEN and CDR2 SYDVKM. The CDR3 DNA reads as TGTGCCAGCAGTCCGCCGGGACAGGGGGGAGGTGAAGCTTTCTTT. Its protein product is CASSPPGQGGGEAFF.

By share, this clonotype ranks as medium-sized. The V and J genes are TRBV15 and TRBJ2-7; possibly TRBD1 for D (5 bases). This CDR3 has 14 residues. Germline V gives CDR1 LNHNV, CDR2 YYDKDF (reference sequence). Deletions cut 0 bases from V and 5 bases from J, with 11 bases between. The CDR3 spells CATSRDGQGNEQYF. Here the CDR3 DNA reads TGTGCCACCAGCAGAGATGGGCAGGGCAACGAGCAGTACTTC. The whole variable domain, remainder taken from reference TRBV15 and TRBJ2-7, is DAMVIQNPRYQVTQFGKPVTLSCSQTLNHNVMYWYQQKSSQAPKLLFHYYDKDFNNEADTPDNFQSRRPNTSFCFLDIRSPGLGDTAMYLCATSRDGQGNEQYFGPGTRLTVT.

This chain connects TRBV20-1 to TRBJ1-2; no firm D call. Trimming left V 0 bases short and J 5 bases short, with 10 bases between. The CDR3 is 13 amino acids. Germline CDR1 and CDR2: DFQATT and SNEGSKA (reference sequence). The chain's CDR3 is CSARDSQIYGYTF. CDR3 DNA: TGCAGTGCTAGAGACAGCCAGATTTATGGCTACACCTTC.

The chain uses TRBV7-9 and TRBJ1-5; weak D call: TRBD1 (6 bases). Germline CDR1 reads SEHNR; CDR2 reads FQNEAQ (reference sequence). Between the trimmed V and J ends, which lost 4 bases and 10 bases, there was a span of 11 bases. This CDR3 contains 12 residues. The CDR3 spells CASSSQQGPQHF. DNA of the CDR3: TGTGCCAGCAGCTCACAACAGGGACCCCAGCATTTT.

V usage is TRBV5-1 and J usage is TRBJ2-1, with 8 bases aligning to TRBD2. J gave up 2 bases and V 5 bases, and 9 bases lay outside the gene matches. CDR1 is SGHRS, CDR2 YFSETQ, per germline. The CDR3 is 16 amino acids. The CDR3 region has the DNA TGCGCCAGCAGTGTGACCGGGACTAGAACCTACAATGAGCAGTTCTTC. Translating it yields CASSVTGTRTYNEQFF.

The chain links TRBV18 to TRBJ2-2; possibly TRBD1 for D (5 bases). CDR1 KGHSH and CDR2 LQKENI come from the germline V gene. This CDR3 contains 16 residues. The V and J ends lost 5 bases and 4 bases respectively, with 17 bases between them. The CDR3 coding sequence is TGTGCCAGCTCATCCCAACGGACAAGAGGCACCGGGGAGCTGTTTTTT. Translation gives CASSSQRTRGTGELFF.

This chain uses TRBV7-9 with TRBJ2-3; 10 nucleotides agree with TRBD2. The CDR3 has 15 residues. The germline CDR1 and CDR2 sequences are SEHNR and FQNEAQ (reference sequence). With V trimmed by 4 bases and J by 2 bases, 3 bases remained unmatched. CDR3 DNA: TGTGCCAGCAGCTCGGGACTAGCGTTCACAGATACGCAGTATTTT. The encoded protein is CASSSGLAFTDTQYF.

A few counts support this clonotype. The chain links TRBV12-3 or TRBV12-4 to TRBJ2-1, with D maybe TRBD2 (6 bases). Trimming shortened V by 7 bases and J by 7 bases, and 20 bases separated the two germline ends. This CDR3 spans 15 amino acids. The CDR3 reads CASTPIGGRRNEQFF. As DNA, the CDR3 is TGTGCCAGCACCCCGATTGGAGGGAGGAGAAATGAGCAGTTCTTC.

In this sample, this clonotype turned up a few times. The genes are TRBV7-2 and TRBJ2-3; 8 positions match TRBD2. The CDR3 is 14 amino acids. J lost 3 bases, V lost 7 bases, and 6 bases had no gene match. Germline V gene sequence: CDR1 SGHTA, CDR2 FQGNSA. CDR3 protein: CASTLLAVTDTQYF. The CDR3, as DNA: TGTGCCAGCACATTACTAGCGGTTACAGATACGCAGTATTTT.

The V and J genes are TRBV19 and TRBJ2-3, with no clear D. The CDR3 totals 11 residues. V lost 6 bases, J lost 6 bases, and 7 bases lay in between. From germline, CDR1 is LNHDA and CDR2 SQIVND (reference sequence). In DNA form, the CDR3 reads TGTGCCAGTAGAATGGTGGATACGCAGTATTTT. It yields the protein CASRMVDTQYF.